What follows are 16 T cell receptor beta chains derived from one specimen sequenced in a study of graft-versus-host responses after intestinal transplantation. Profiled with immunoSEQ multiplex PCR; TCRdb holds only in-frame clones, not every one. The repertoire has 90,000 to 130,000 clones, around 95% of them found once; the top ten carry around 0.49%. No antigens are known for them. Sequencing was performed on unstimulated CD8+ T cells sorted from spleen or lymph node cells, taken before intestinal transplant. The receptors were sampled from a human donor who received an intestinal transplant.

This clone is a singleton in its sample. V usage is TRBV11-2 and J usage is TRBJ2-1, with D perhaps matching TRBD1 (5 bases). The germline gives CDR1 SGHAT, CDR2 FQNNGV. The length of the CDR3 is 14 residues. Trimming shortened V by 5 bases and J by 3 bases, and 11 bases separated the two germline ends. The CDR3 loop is CASSKGSDYNEQFF. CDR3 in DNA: TGTGCCAGCAGCAAGGGGTCTGACTACAATGAGCAGTTCTTC. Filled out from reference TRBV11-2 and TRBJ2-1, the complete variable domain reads EAGVAQSPRYKIIEKRQSVAFWCNPISGHATLYWYQQILGQGPKLLIQFQNNGVVDDSQLPKDRFSAERLKGVDSTLKIQPAKLEDSAVYLCASSKGSDYNEQFFGPGTRLTVL.

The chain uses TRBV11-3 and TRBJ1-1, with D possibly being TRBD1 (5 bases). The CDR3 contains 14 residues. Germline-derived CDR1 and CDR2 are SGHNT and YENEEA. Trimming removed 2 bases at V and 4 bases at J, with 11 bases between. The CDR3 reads CASSLFWGSTEAFF. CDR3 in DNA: TGTGCCAGCAGCTTATTCTGGGGGAGCACTGAAGCTTTCTTT.

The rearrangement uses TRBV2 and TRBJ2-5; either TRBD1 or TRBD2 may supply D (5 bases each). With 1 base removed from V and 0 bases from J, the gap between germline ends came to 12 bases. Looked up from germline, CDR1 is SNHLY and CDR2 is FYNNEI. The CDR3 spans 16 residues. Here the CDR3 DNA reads TGTGCCAGCAGTGAAGGGGACGGTTTGTACCAAGAGACCCAGTACTTC. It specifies CASSEGDGLYQETQYF. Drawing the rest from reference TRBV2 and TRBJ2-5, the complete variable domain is EPEVTQTPSHQVTQMGQEVILRCVPISNHLYFYWYRQILGQKVEFLVSFYNNEISEKSEIFDDQFSVERPDGSNFTLKIRSTKLEDSAMYFCASSEGDGLYQETQYFGPGTRLLVL.

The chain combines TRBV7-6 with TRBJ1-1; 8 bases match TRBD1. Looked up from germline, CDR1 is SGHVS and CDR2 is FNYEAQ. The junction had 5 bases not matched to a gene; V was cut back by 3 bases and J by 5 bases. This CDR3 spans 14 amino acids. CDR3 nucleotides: TGTGCCAGCAGCTTCCAGGGGGCGGGTACTGAAGCTTTCTTT. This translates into CASSFQGAGTEAFF.

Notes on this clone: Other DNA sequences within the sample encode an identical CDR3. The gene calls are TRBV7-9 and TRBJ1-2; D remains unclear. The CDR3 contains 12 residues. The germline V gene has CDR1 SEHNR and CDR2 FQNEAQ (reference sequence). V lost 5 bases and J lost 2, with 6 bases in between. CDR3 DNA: TGTGCCAGCAGCCTCGAAAACTATGGCTACACCTTC. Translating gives CASSLENYGYTF.

CDR3 DNA: TGCGCCAGCAGCCAAGATAGGGCACTAGCGAACTACGATTCCTACAATGAGCAGTTCTTC. Protein: CASSQDRALANYDSYNEQFF. The chain recombines TRBV4-1 with TRBJ2-1, with 7 bases aligning to TRBD2. Germline assignment: CDR1 MGHRA and CDR2 YSYEKL. CDR3 size: 20 residues. The trim removed 0 bases at V and 1 base at J, leaving 15 bases unmatched.

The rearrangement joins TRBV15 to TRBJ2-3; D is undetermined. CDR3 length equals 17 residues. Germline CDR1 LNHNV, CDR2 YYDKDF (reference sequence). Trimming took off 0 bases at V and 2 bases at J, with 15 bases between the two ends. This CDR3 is CATSRDGAAPNTDTQYF. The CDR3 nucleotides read TGTGCCACCAGCAGAGACGGTGCGGCGCCGAACACAGATACGCAGTATTTT.

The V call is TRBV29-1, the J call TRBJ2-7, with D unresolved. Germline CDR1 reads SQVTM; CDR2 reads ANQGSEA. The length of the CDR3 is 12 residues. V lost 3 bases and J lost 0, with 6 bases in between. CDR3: CSVEKDSYEQYF. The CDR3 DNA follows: TGCAGCGTTGAGAAAGACTCCTACGAGCAGTACTTC.

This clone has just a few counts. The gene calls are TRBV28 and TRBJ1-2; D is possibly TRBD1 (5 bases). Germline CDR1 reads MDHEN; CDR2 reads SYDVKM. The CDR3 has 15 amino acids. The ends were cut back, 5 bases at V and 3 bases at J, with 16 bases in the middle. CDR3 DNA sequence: TGTGCCAGCAGTGTAGCGGGGCCCTTCGACTATGGCTACACCTTC. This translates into CASSVAGPFDYGYTF.

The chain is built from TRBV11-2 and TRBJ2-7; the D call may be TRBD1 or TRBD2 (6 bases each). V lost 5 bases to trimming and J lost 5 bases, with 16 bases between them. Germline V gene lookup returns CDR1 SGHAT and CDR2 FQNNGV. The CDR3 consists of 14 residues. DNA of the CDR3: TGTGCCAGCAGCCTGATATCCGGGGGCGACGAGCAGTACTTC. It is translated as CASSLISGGDEQYF.

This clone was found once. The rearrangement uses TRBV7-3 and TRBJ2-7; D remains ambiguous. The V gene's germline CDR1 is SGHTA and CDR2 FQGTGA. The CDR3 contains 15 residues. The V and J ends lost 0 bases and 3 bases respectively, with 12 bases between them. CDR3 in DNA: TGTGCCAGCAGCTTAACTTCGGAACCCTTCTACGAGCAGTACTTC. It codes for CASSLTSEPFYEQYF.

CDR3 nucleotides: TGTGCCAGCAGTCGGCTCGGGACTGGTCACGAGCAGTACTTC. Its translation is CASSRLGTGHEQYF. The V gene is TRBV28, the J gene TRBJ2-7; a weak D match, TRBD2 (6 bases). Germline V gene sequence: CDR1 MDHEN, CDR2 SYDVKM. V gave up 5 bases and J gave up 5 bases, with 16 bases separating them. The CDR3 has 14 amino acids.

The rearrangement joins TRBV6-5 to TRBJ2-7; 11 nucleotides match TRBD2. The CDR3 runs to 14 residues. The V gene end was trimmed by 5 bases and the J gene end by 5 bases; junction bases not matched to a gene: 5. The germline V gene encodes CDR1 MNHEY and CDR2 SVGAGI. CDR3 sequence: CASSRGTSGNEQYF. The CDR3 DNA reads TGTGCCAGCAGTCGCGGGACTAGCGGAAACGAGCAGTACTTC.

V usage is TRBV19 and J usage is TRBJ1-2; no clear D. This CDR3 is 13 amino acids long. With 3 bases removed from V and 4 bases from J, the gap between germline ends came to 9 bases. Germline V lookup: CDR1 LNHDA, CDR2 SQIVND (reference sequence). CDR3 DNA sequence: TGTGCCAGTAGTATGTCACAGAGCTATGGCTACACCTTC. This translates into CASSMSQSYGYTF.

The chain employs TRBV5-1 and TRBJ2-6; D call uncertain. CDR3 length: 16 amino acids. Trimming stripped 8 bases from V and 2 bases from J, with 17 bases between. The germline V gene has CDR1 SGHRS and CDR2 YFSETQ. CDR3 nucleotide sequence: TGCGCCAGGTTTTTCGGCCATTTGCCTGGGGCCAACGTCCTGACTTTC. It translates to CARFFGHLPGANVLTF.

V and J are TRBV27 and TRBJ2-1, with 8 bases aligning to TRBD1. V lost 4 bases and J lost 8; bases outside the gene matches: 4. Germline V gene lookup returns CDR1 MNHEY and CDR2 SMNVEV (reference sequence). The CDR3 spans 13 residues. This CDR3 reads CASSWAGGYEQFF. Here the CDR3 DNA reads TGTGCCAGCAGTTGGGCAGGGGGCTATGAGCAGTTCTTC.